The 14 T cell receptor beta chains reported below all come from one sample, sequenced in a study of regulatory T cells in long-lasting Graves disease. Arm-PCR of CDR3 regions with iRepertoire HTBI primers generated TCR beta libraries. TCRdb fed the multiplex PCR reads into MiXCR, producing one record per CDR3 protein. The sample includes some 370,000 distinct CDR3 sequences, 23% of them seen just once. Time point: persistent/refractory GD, antithyroid drugs over 5 years with positive TRAb. RNA isolated from PBMCs was used to make the TCR library. The sample in question was peripheral blood mononuclear cells (PBMCs), obtained when the disease was refractory, from a patient treated with antithyroid drugs. All receptors derive from a woman in her forties with Graves disease.

The V and J genes are TRBV9 and TRBJ2-7; D gene uncertain. CDR1 and CDR2 (germline): SGDLS, YYNGEE. The CDR3 is 15 amino acids. The germline V and J ends were trimmed by 0 bases and 1 base, with 11 bases remaining between them. For the CDR3, the DNA is TGTGCCAGCAGCGTAGGCAGCAGCGCATCCTACGAGCAGTACTTC. It yields the protein CASSVGSSASYEQYF.

Ten or more counts support this clonotype. V and J are TRBV6-5 and TRBJ2-5, with 9 bases fitting TRBD1. The germline CDR1 and CDR2 sequences are MNHEY and SVGAGI. V shed 3 bases, J shed 2 bases, and the junction held 10 bases outside the gene matches. This CDR3 has 17 amino acids. CDR3: CASSYIGGQGLQETQYF. CDR3 in DNA: TGTGCCAGCAGTTATATCGGGGGACAGGGCCTTCAAGAGACCCAGTACTTC.

The CDR3 DNA reads TGCGCCAGCAGATCGGGGGCTGCGAACACCGGGGAGCTGTTTTTT. It specifies CASRSGAANTGELFF. The gene calls are TRBV5-1 and TRBJ2-2, with D possibly called TRBD1 or TRBD2 (6 bases each). The ends were cut back, 5 bases at V and 0 bases at J, with 11 bases in the middle. CDR1 and CDR2 from the germline V gene are SGHRS and YFSETQ. The CDR3 is made up of 15 amino acids.

This clonotype was seen once. The chain couples TRBV11-2 to TRBJ2-2; D is perhaps TRBD1 or TRBD2 (5 bases each). This CDR3 contains 16 residues. Trimming shortened V by 7 bases and J by 5 bases, and 20 bases separated the two germline ends. Germline CDR1 reads SGHAT; CDR2 reads FQNNGV. The CDR3 loop is CASTLAFGARTGELFF. DNA for the CDR3: TGTGCCAGCACTCTAGCCTTCGGGGCGAGGACCGGGGAGCTGTTTTTT. The full variable domain, completed using reference TRBV11-2 and TRBJ2-2, is EAGVAQSPRYKIIEKRQSVAFWCNPISGHATLYWYQQILGQGPKLLIQFQNNGVVDDSQLPKDRFSAERLKGVDSTLKIQPAKLEDSAVYLCASTLAFGARTGELFFGEGSRLTVL.

The V call is TRBV5-1, the J call TRBJ2-5, with TRBD2 identical over 7 bases. The CDR3 is 15 amino acids. Germline CDR1 SGHRS, CDR2 YFSETQ. With 6 bases clipped from V and 1 base from J, the junction kept 9 bases outside the gene matches. CDR3 in amino acids: CASNDIREAQETQYF. CDR3 bases: TGCGCCAGCAATGACATACGGGAGGCCCAAGAGACCCAGTACTTC.

This clonotype has just one count. The chain couples TRBV5-1 to TRBJ2-1; unclear D gene. Per the germline V gene, CDR1 is SGHRS and CDR2 is YFSETQ. V lost 4 bases, J lost 1 base, and 15 bases lay in between. The CDR3 runs to 16 residues. As DNA, the CDR3 is TGCGCCAGCAGCCCACCAATCGAGACGTCCTACAATGAGCAGTTCTTC. Its translation: CASSPPIETSYNEQFF.

J is TRBJ1-2 and V is TRBV28; D ambiguous. The CDR3 runs to 11 residues. V was shortened by 8 bases and J by 6 bases, with 10 bases between the two germline ends. Germline V lookup: CDR1 MDHEN, CDR2 SYDVKM. For the CDR3, the DNA is TGTGCCAGCGGTAGGGCGGATGGCTACACCTTC. Translated, it gives CASGRADGYTF.

Points on this clonotype: A much larger clone is a single base away; this may be a read error. The J gene is TRBJ1-1, the V gene TRBV29-1; D is uncertain. Germline CDR1 and CDR2: SQVTM and ANQGSEA. The germline V and J ends were trimmed by 1 base and 4 bases, with 7 bases remaining between them. This CDR3 region has 12 residues. In nucleotides, the CDR3 is TGCAGCGTTGAAGCCGTGAGCACTGAAGCTTTCTTT. It specifies CSVEAVSTEAFF.

This clonotype showed up just a few times. The chain links TRBV20-1 to TRBJ2-1, with 10 bases identical to TRBD2. V lost 5 bases and J lost 8; bases outside the gene matches: 12. Germline V CDR1 and CDR2: DFQATT, SNEGSKA (reference sequence). The CDR3 is 15 amino acids. The CDR3: CSALEGTSASHEQFF. CDR3 coding DNA: TGCAGTGCTCTGGAGGGGACTAGCGCGAGCCATGAGCAGTTCTTC.

The V call is TRBV20-1, the J call TRBJ2-7; 7 positions agree with TRBD1. This CDR3 contains 14 residues. Germline V gene data show CDR1 as DFQATT and CDR2 as SNEGSKA (reference sequence). The V gene end was trimmed by 0 bases and the J gene end by 3 bases; junction bases not matched to a gene: 5. CDR3 sequence (DNA): TGCAGTGCTAGAGACAGGGCAGGGGGCTACGAGCAGTACTTC. Encoded protein: CSARDRAGGYEQYF.

V and J are TRBV11-2 and TRBJ2-2, with 14 bases aligning to TRBD2. Germline V gene lookup returns CDR1 SGHAT and CDR2 FQNNGV. CDR3 length: 17 amino acids. The trim removed 4 bases at V and 6 bases at J, leaving 7 bases unmatched. The CDR3 bases are TGTGCCAGCAGCTCGGGACTAGCGGGAGAAGGGTCCGGGGAGCTGTTTTTT. This encodes CASSSGLAGEGSGELFF.

This clonotype was counted at least ten times. This chain links TRBV12-3 or TRBV12-4 with TRBJ1-1; D possibly corresponds to TRBD1 (6 bases). Trimming took off 6 bases at V and 5 bases at J, with 10 bases between the two ends. This CDR3 is 12 amino acids long. The CDR3 region is CASRIGGTEAFF. The CDR3 DNA reads as TGTGCCAGCAGGATAGGGGGGACTGAAGCTTTCTTT.

Many counts were recorded for this clonotype. DNA for the CDR3: TGCAGCACAAGGACAGGGAGAAATGAAAAACTGTTTTTT. This gives the protein CSTRTGRNEKLFF. This chain connects TRBV29-1 to TRBJ1-4; 8 nucleotides match TRBD1. In germline, CDR1 is SQVTM, CDR2 ANQGSEA. Losses at the gene ends were 8 bases for V and 5 bases for J; bases not matched to a gene: 7. The CDR3 length is 13 residues.

The table lists this clonotype with a few counts. The genes are TRBV20-1 and TRBJ1-1; D is possibly TRBD1 (5 bases). V lost 6 bases, J lost 5 bases, and 19 bases lay in between. This CDR3 has 14 residues. CDR1 is DFQATT, CDR2 SNEGSKA, per germline (reference sequence). The CDR3 here is CSAVQETLRTEAFF. The CDR3 nucleotides are TGCAGTGCCGTACAGGAGACCCTGAGGACTGAAGCTTTCTTT.